This TCR beta chain comes out of a study of CD8 T cells in Susac syndrome. Reverse transcription of about 0.5 to 1 ug RNA used random hexamers. TCRdb reprocessed the immunoSEQ multiplex PCR reads via MiXCR and lists one record per CDR3 protein. The profile shows hundreds of thousands of distinct CDR3 sequences, about 85% of them singletons. The CDR3 runs to 11 residues. V dropped 4 bases and J dropped 6 bases, with 4 bases sitting between them. Per germline, CDR1 LNHDA and CDR2 SQIVND (reference sequence). This clonotype was seen once. The rearrangement joins TRBV19 to TRBJ2-1; D ambiguous. Sequencing was carried out using CD8+ T cells from PBMCs. The clonotype comes from a human donor with multiple sclerosis. The CDR3 bases are TGTGCCAGTAGTAGCCCCAATGAGCAGTTCTTC. Translated: CASSSPNEQFF.